This TCR beta chain was documented in a study of blood T cell repertoires in COVID-19. Study details: Italy, Spain and the United States were the sources of the convalescent and acute COVID-19 samples. T cells, B-cell-depleted T cells, or PBMCs provided the cDNA or gDNA that served as material.

Original handling: Estimation of nucleated cell counts was performed using reference gene primer amplification. Clones were sequenced by immunoSEQ multiplex PCR, and TCRdb holds only the in-frame ones, with some missing. The V and J calls and clone size were taken over from that table, and D and trimming were inferred from the DNA. Here the sample spans about 250,000 clones, approximately 88% being singletons. Trimming took off 7 bases at V and 3 bases at J, with 10 bases between the two ends. CDR1 and CDR2 from the germline V gene are MRHNA and SNTAGT. CDR3 length equals 12 residues. The genes are TRBV6-4 and TRBJ2-7, with a tentative D call TRBD2 (5 bases). This clonotype was sampled from a woman under 40 with COVID-19, enrolled during active disease. Sequenced input: peripheral blood. This CDR3 is CASKKGSYEQYV. In DNA, the CDR3 is TGTGCCAGCAAAAAAGGGAGCTACGAGCAGTACGTC.